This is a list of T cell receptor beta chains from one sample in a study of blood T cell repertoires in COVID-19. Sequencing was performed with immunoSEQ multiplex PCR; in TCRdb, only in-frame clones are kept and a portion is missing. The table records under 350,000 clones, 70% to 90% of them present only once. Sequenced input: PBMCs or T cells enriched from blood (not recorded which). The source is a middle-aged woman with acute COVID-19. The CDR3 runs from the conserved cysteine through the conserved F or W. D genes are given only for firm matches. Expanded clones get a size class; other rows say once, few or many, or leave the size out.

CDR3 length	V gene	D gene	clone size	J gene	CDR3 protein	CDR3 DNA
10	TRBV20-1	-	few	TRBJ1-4	CSAGDEKLFF	TGCAGTGCAGGGGATGAAAAACTGTTTTTT
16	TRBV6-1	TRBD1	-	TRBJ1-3	CASSVTGFPSGNTIYF	TGTGCCAGCAGTGTGACAGGGTTCCCCTCTGGAAACACCATATATTTT
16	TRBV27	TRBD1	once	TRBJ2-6	CASSSFRGSGANVLTF	TGTGCCAGCAGTTCATTCAGGGGGTCTGGGGCCAACGTCCTGACTTTC
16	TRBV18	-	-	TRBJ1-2	CASSPQPGGYNYGYTF	TGTGCCAGCTCTCCACAGCCCGGAGGGTATAACTATGGCTACACCTTC
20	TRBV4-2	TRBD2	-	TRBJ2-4	CASSQVLSSGRGNSKNIQYF	TGTGCCAGCAGCCAAGTATTGAGTAGCGGGAGAGGAAACTCCAAAAACATTCAGTACTTC
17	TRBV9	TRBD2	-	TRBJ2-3	CASSARGGLAGEDTQYF	TGTGCCAGCAGCGCCCGAGGCGGACTAGCGGGGGAGGATACGCAGTATTTT
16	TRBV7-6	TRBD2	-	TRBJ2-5	CASSPLSGGIQETQYF	TGTGCCAGCAGCCCTCTAAGCGGGGGTATACAAGAGACCCAGTACTTC
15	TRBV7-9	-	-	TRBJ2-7	CASSLAVADSYEQYF	TGTGCCAGCAGCTTAGCAGTAGCGGACTCCTACGAGCAGTACTTC
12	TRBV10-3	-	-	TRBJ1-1	CAIGKEDTEAFF	TGTGCCATTGGAAAGGAGGATACTGAAGCTTTCTTT
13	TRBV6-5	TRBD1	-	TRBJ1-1	CASRGQGMTEAFF	TGTGCCAGCAGAGGACAGGGAATGACTGAAGCTTTCTTT
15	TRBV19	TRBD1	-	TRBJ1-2	CASRGQGGKNYGYTF	TGTGCCAGTCGGGGACAGGGTGGGAAAAACTATGGCTACACCTTC
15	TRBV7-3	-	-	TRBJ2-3	CASSLGTPSTDTQYF	TGTGCCAGCAGCTTAGGGACACCTAGCACAGATACGCAGTATTTT